The text below deals with one T cell receptor beta chain. Its cognate antigen has yet to be identified. No much larger clone is present one base from it, and per-base qualities are unavailable. The record originates from a study of T cell responses to AZD1222 COVID-19 vaccine listed by TCRdb under 2021. Study-wide context: AZD1222 recipients whose second dose came at about 4 weeks and those whose second dose came at about 12 weeks were combined into one group, since spike-specific TCR depth and breadth did not differ between the two schedules. A total of 233 trial participants underwent TCR sequencing, of whom nearly 210 received two doses of AZD1222 and around 25 received two doses of the MenACWY control vaccine. Enrollment into the trials was organized by age into subgroups of 18-55, 56-69 and 70-plus years, and those subgroups contained around 150, 28 and 57 TCR-sequenced participants, respectively. The paper as a whole reports these results and caveats: CD4 TCRs associated with the vaccine covered the entire spike protein, and the dominant responses were in regions 160-218 and 743-854. Reportedly, almost half of the unique spike-specific TCRs recognized epitopes lying outside the regions that are mutated in the B.1.351 and B.1.1.7 variants. Conclusions about previously exposed vaccinees are limited because only a handful of AZD1222 recipients were SARS-CoV-2 seropositive at baseline. A significant rise in spike-specific TCR breadth and depth was observed after two AZD1222 doses relative to day 0 and relative to MenACWY recipients. In the small 56-69-year group, the increase in depth fell short of significance, most likely because of low power. Because no day 14 peak-response samples were available, repertoires were characterized only after the peak T cell response. Most participants were white British and females outnumbered males, and the authors suggested that clonal diversity may have been underestimated.

Relative to germline, V is 7 bases shorter and J is 0 bases shorter, with 6 bases between their ends. The germline V gene encodes CDR1 DFQATT and CDR2 SNEGSKA (reference sequence). CDR3 length: 11 amino acids, cysteine to phenylalanine. CDR3 DNA only is kept here, 33 bases in frame from base 1. The time point label of this sample denotes: baseline before first vaccination. The vaccinee samples were drawn from two UK trials, COV001 and COV002, one of which was a single-blind randomized controlled phase 2/3 trial testing AZD1222 (ChAdOx1 nCoV-19) in healthy adults. For TCRbeta chain sequencing, PBMC samples from trial participants were taken at day 0 and at day 28 after the second dose. The CDR3 regions of human TCRbeta chains were analyzed by immunosequencing. On the study's bioinformatics: Repertoire TCRs were matched against a reference library of SARS-CoV-2-specific TCRs generated with the MIRA antigen-specificity platform. Breadth was defined as the fraction of unique TCRs that were SARS-CoV-2-associated, and depth was defined as the fraction of total T cells that were SARS-CoV-2-associated. Using the MIRA data, each spike-specific TCR was assigned both to the spike region to which the TCR was reactive and to a CD4 or CD8 class. Log10-transformed breadth and depth values were compared by one-way ANOVA with Sidak's multiple comparisons tests. TCRdb re-hosts the immuneACCESS table, in-frame sequences only. Its copies lack some clones; in the studies checked, an unresolved V gene accounts for under half of them, and the cause for the rest is not known. D and trimming come from the DNA, and the V and J calls and clone size come from that table. This sample has approximately 30,000 clones in its table, and approximately 78% of those were observed once. Clones ranked in the top ten supply approximately 5% of the sample.

The sequencing used peripheral blood, collected on day 0 of AZD1222 vaccination. The sequence was collected from an adult in good health. The V gene is TRBV20-1 and the J gene is TRBJ1-1, with the D gene not clear enough to name. DNA sequence: TGCAGTGGACGGCTGAACACTGAAGCTTTCTTT. The translation is CSGRLNTEAFF.